Listed below are T cell receptor beta chains from one sample, sequenced in a study of cytomegalovirus exposure and HLA in healthy donors. Repertoires were generated with immunoSEQ multiplex PCR, while TCRdb's copy carries only in-frame clones and drops some. Of some 190,000 clones in the sample, over 70% were seen once. The sequenced sample was PBMCs. These receptors were obtained from a man younger than 45 in good health and CMV-seronegative. Each CDR3 is given without its conserved first and last residue. Expanded clones get a size class; other rows say once, few or many, or leave the size out.

size	V	CDR3
.	TRBV28	ASSLVREGNTIY
.	TRBV5-4	ASSSQGGWSYEQY
.	TRBV19	ASSTRGRNTGELF
.	TRBV19	ASTTIGLGTSGGTNTGELF
.	TRBV5-1	ASSQTDMSKTGELF
few	TRBV6-4	ASSEAGDTGELF
.	TRBV5-5	ASSLRHQDTIY
.	TRBV6-5	ASSHTSVINEQF
.	TRBV18	ASSPWPDKNTEAF
.	TRBV7-9	ASSILAGGYEQY
.	TRBV6-5	ASSYKWGGPYEQY
.	TRBV4-1	ASSQVFRGGYT
.	TRBV4-1	ASSQDDSWSYNEQF
.	TRBV6-5	ASSYPGREEQF
.	TRBV15	ATSSPGLRSYEQY
.	TRBV5-1	ASSFTSGRNTDTQY
.	TRBV7-6	ASSFPDREANEKLF
.	TRBV7-2	ASSLSPDTQY
.	TRBV28	ASSFGSDSYNEQF
.	TRBV5-6	ASSRDRYFTDTQY
.	TRBV28	ASSWRFWETQY
.	TRBV25-1	ASRGQSGRNEQF
once	TRBV6-1	ASTWDSASGNTIY
.	TRBV6-6	ASLSGGSGNTIY
.	TRBV9	ASSATEGTRLSETQY
.	TRBV5-1	ASSFSPDRIQETQY
once	TRBV5-1	ASRGLANYEQY
.	TRBV19	ATKGTGSYEQY
.	TRBV11-2	ASSLGRWQRRETNYGYT
.	TRBV11-2	ASSLDRGVDEQF
.	TRBV2	ASGASGDANTGELF
once	TRBV6-6	ASDNRIIQY
.	TRBV6-5	ASRPGLAGYYEQY
.	TRBV4-1	ASSPGQISNQPQH
.	TRBV2	ASRTGKGADTQY
.	TRBV9	ASSELATSTDTQY
.	TRBV5-1	ASSSTGGTNTGELF
.	TRBV13	ASSPDGGETQY
.	TRBV6-5	ASGNTGYRGNEQF
.	TRBV5-8	ASSYILRQGSNYGYT
.	TRBV13	ASSLGGGYSYEQY
.	TRBV5-6	ASSPDPGNTEAF
once	TRBV4-1	ASSQDDRAGTEAF
.	TRBV30	ALPRFRDRAYGYT
.	TRBV10-1	ASSESEGRRTEAF
.	TRBV28	ASRRDRAQQETQY
.	TRBV28	ASSSHRGLGLDGYT
.	TRBV5-4	ASSSQTGQYEQY
.	TRBV18	ASSPPGTDEAF
.	TRBV7-2	ASSGRLARNEQF
.	TRBV7-9	ASSLTGPYSYEQY
.	TRBV11-1	ASSSHLRNEQF
.	TRBV6-6	ASSARGAGQPQH
once	TRBV25-1	ASSDYRGLETQY